A selection of T cell receptor beta chains follows, all from one sample in a study of lymphopenia after photon versus proton radiotherapy. Sequencing was performed with immunoSEQ multiplex PCR; in TCRdb, only in-frame clones are kept and a portion is missing. The table lists 89,000 or so clones, around 82% of them singletons, with 1.2% to 1.5% in the top ten. The sample consisted of peripheral blood, taken from a patient treated with proton-based radiotherapy. The receptors shown here come from a man aged 55 to 69 with pancreatic cancer. The CDR3 runs from the conserved cysteine through the conserved F or W. Fields, in order: D gene, clone size, V gene, J gene, CDR3 protein, CDR3 DNA. A D gene is named only where the DNA matches it firmly. Only some rows state a clone size, as once, few, many or a class for expanded clones.

-	-	TRBV5-4	TRBJ2-3	CASSLGLSSTDTQYF	TGTGCCAGCAGCTTGGGGCTGTCTAGCACAGATACGCAGTATTTT
-	-	TRBV7-2	TRBJ2-3	CASSLDVGSTDTQYF	TGTGCCAGCAGCTTAGATGTCGGTAGCACAGATACGCAGTATTTT
-	-	TRBV27	TRBJ2-3	CALRCVGTDTQYF	TGTGCCCTCCGGTGTGTGGGCACAGATACGCAGTATTTT
-	once	TRBV29-1	TRBJ2-3	CSVAVSTDTQYF	TGCAGCGTGGCGGTAAGCACAGATACGCAGTATTTT
TRBD2	-	TRBV2	TRBJ2-7	CASSVKLAGGRFEQYF	TGTGCCAGCAGTGTAAAACTAGCGGGAGGGCGCTTCGAGCAGTACTTC
-	few	TRBV11-2	TRBJ2-5	CASSSSALPGYF	TGTGCCAGCAGCTCATCGGCCTTACCCGGGTACTTC
TRBD2	once	TRBV27	TRBJ2-3	CASRLAGGTDTQYF	TGTGCCAGCAGACTAGCGGGGGGCACAGATACGCAGTATTTT
-	-	TRBV9	TRBJ2-1	CASSVTGSSVNEQFF	TGTGCCAGCAGCGTAACAGGGAGTTCGGTCAATGAGCAGTTCTTC
-	-	TRBV19	TRBJ1-2	CASRPTAEGSSGYTF	TGTGCCAGTAGACCGACAGCCGAAGGATCAAGTGGCTACACCTTC
TRBD1	-	TRBV18	TRBJ1-1	CASSPEPEQGATEAFF	TGTGCCAGCTCACCAGAGCCGGAACAGGGGGCCACTGAAGCTTTCTTT
-	-	TRBV28	TRBJ1-3	CASLNLPGTSGNTIYF	TGTGCCAGCCTAAACCTGCCGGGGACCTCTGGAAACACCATATATTTT
TRBD2	-	TRBV4-1	TRBJ2-1	CASSQDTGRAYNEQFF	TGCGCCAGCAGCCAAGATACCGGGAGGGCCTACAATGAGCAGTTCTTC
-	-	TRBV28	TRBJ2-3	CASSSITDTQYF	TGTGCCAGCAGTTCCATTACAGATACGCAGTATTTT
TRBD2	-	TRBV7-2	TRBJ2-4	CASSLVGGRVGNIQYF	TGTGCCAGCAGCTTAGTAGGAGGGAGGGTCGGAAACATTCAGTACTTC
-	-	TRBV7-6	TRBJ2-5	CASSLYGETQYF	TGTGCCAGCAGCTTATACGGGGAGACCCAGTACTTC
TRBD2	once	TRBV11-3	TRBJ2-3	CASSLAGGSGTDTQYF	TGTGCCAGCAGCCTAGCGGGAGGGTCAGGCACAGATACGCAGTATTTT